This T cell receptor (beta chain) was identified in a study of blood T cell repertoires in COVID-19. Study as a whole: PBMCs, B-cell-depleted T cells, or T cells provided the cDNA or gDNA that made up the material.

The CDR3 covers 15 residues. Trimming cost V 0 bases and J 1 base, with 10 bases left between them. Per germline, CDR1 SGHDN and CDR2 FVKESK. Libraries were prepared by immunoSEQ multiplex PCR; TCRdb keeps only in-frame clonotypes and omits some of them. The table records around 500,000 clones, around 89% of them present only once. Enrolled through a virtual design, the participants were between about 18 and 100 years of age and came from under 30 US areas. The specimen sequenced was PBMCs or T cells enriched from blood (not recorded which). The TCR originated in a woman aged 40 to 49 who had recovered from COVID-19. The J gene is TRBJ2-7, the V gene TRBV14; tentatively, D is TRBD2 (6 bases). The CDR3 DNA sequence: TGTGCCAGCAGCCAAGACCCCCGGGGGTCCTACGAGCAGTACTTC. Translated: CASSQDPRGSYEQYF.